The rows below give T cell receptor beta chains drawn from one sample of a study of blood T cells in healthy people across ages. Using its own MiXCR run on the 5' RACE reads, TCRdb lists one record per CDR3 protein. The repertoire holds approximately 900,000 distinct CDR3 sequences, with around 48% as singletons. Specimen: blood. The receptors here all came from a man aged 25-45 years in good health. Each CDR3 is given with its conserved first and last residue. Each record gives: D gene, V gene, CDR3 length, clone size, J gene, CDR3 protein, CDR3 DNA. The D gene is left open where the match is weak. Clone size is shown for a subset of rows, as once, few, many or a class of expanded clone.

D: TRBD1
V: TRBV20-1
length: 12
size: -
J: TRBJ2-3
CDR3: CSARVQGGTQYF
DNA: TGCAGTGCTAGAGTACAGGGGGGAACGCAGTATTTT

D: TRBD1
V: TRBV29-1
length: 13
size: few
J: TRBJ2-5
CDR3: CSVRDRGQWEQYF
DNA: TGCAGCGTTCGCGACAGGGGGCAATGGGAGCAGTACTTC

D: -
V: TRBV20-1
length: 13
size: -
J: TRBJ2-5
CDR3: CSAREGGEGSQYF
DNA: TGCAGTGCTAGGGAAGGGGGGGAAGGGAGCCAGTACTTC

D: -
V: TRBV9
length: 13
size: -
J: TRBJ1-1
CDR3: CASSGQFNTEAFF
DNA: TGTGCCAGCAGCGGACAGTTTAACACTGAAGCTTTCTTT

D: -
V: TRBV4-3
length: 18
size: few
J: TRBJ2-3
CDR3: CASSQGLRASGRTDTQYF
DNA: TGCGCCAGCAGCCAAGGCCTGAGGGCCTCAGGTCGCACAGATACGCAGTATTTT

D: TRBD2
V: TRBV5-1
length: 15
size: -
J: TRBJ2-3
CDR3: CASSLAGEVLDTQYF
DNA: TGCGCCAGCAGCCTAGCGGGGGAGGTGTTAGATACGCAGTATTTT

D: TRBD2
V: TRBV29-1
length: 15
size: -
J: TRBJ2-1
CDR3: CSVEDGRDWTNEQFF
DNA: TGCAGCGTTGAAGATGGGAGGGATTGGACCAATGAGCAGTTCTTC

D: -
V: TRBV6-2/TRBV6-3
length: 15
size: few
J: TRBJ2-3
CDR3: CASSYGRGSTDTQYF
DNA: TGTGCCAGCAGTTACGGCAGGGGTAGCACAGATACGCAGTATTTT

D: -
V: TRBV29-1
length: 12
size: -
J: TRBJ2-4
CDR3: CSVQTDGDIQYF
DNA: TGCAGCGTCCAAACGGACGGGGACATTCAGTACTTC

D: TRBD1
V: TRBV4-1
length: 17
size: once
J: TRBJ1-5
CDR3: CASSQEGTGGGNQPQHF
DNA: TGCGCCAGCAGCCAAGAGGGGACAGGGGGGGGTAATCAGCCCCAGCATTTT

D: TRBD1
V: TRBV12-3/TRBV12-4
length: 14
size: -
J: TRBJ2-7
CDR3: CASSKQGAGYEQYF
DNA: TGTGCCAGCAGCAAACAGGGGGCGGGTTACGAGCAGTACTTC

D: -
V: TRBV30
length: 13
size: -
J: TRBJ1-6
CDR3: CAWYRGGSSPLHF
DNA: TGTGCCTGGTATCGGGGGGGCAGTTCACCCCTCCACTTT

D: -
V: TRBV5-1
length: 16
size: -
J: TRBJ2-3
CDR3: CASSTFTGNPTDTQYF
DNA: TGCGCCAGCAGCACCTTCACAGGGAATCCCACAGATACGCAGTATTTT

D: -
V: TRBV6-1
length: 15
size: few
J: TRBJ1-6
CDR3: CASIDRGLTGSPLHF
DNA: TGTGCCAGCATCGACCGTGGGCTAACGGGTTCACCCCTCCACTTT

D: -
V: TRBV5-1
length: 15
size: few
J: TRBJ1-1
CDR3: CASSLAAGANTEAFF
DNA: TGCGCCAGCAGCTTGGCTGCCGGGGCTAACACTGAAGCTTTCTTT

D: TRBD2
V: TRBV20-1
length: 14
size: -
J: TRBJ2-7
CDR3: CSARWGTSGGEQYF
DNA: TGCAGTGCTAGATGGGGGACTAGCGGAGGAGAGCAGTACTTC

D: -
V: TRBV5-1
length: 13
size: -
J: TRBJ2-1
CDR3: CASRMPEGLEQFF
DNA: TGCGCCAGCAGAATGCCCGAGGGGTTGGAGCAGTTCTTC

D: TRBD1
V: TRBV5-6
length: 13
size: -
J: TRBJ1-1
CDR3: CASSSGQVTEAFF
DNA: TGTGCCAGCAGCTCCGGACAGGTCACTGAAGCTTTCTTT

D: -
V: TRBV20-1
length: 11
size: -
J: TRBJ1-4
CDR3: CSARIREKLFF
DNA: TGCAGTGCTAGGATTCGGGAAAAACTGTTTTTT

D: -
V: TRBV7-3
length: 16
size: few
J: TRBJ2-6
CDR3: CASSLIGGQGANVLTF
DNA: TGTGCCAGCAGCTTAATAGGGGGGCAAGGGGCCAACGTCCTGACTTTC

D: -
V: TRBV20-1
length: 15
size: -
J: TRBJ1-6
CDR3: CSARGAQTYNSPLHF
DNA: TGCAGTGCTAGAGGGGCCCAGACCTATAATTCACCCCTCCACTTT

D: TRBD1
V: TRBV12-3/TRBV12-4
length: 14
size: -
J: TRBJ2-5
CDR3: CASLRWDRDQEQYF
DNA: TGTGCCAGCCTAAGGTGGGACAGGGATCAGGAGCAGTACTTC

D: -
V: TRBV13
length: 18
size: once
J: TRBJ2-2
CDR3: CASTSTDSGDEITGELFF
DNA: TGTGCCAGCACCTCGACAGACTCAGGGGACGAAATCACCGGGGAGCTGTTTTTT

D: -
V: TRBV7-6
length: 14
size: -
J: TRBJ1-4
CDR3: CASRRTETNEKLFF
DNA: TGTGCCAGCAGGCGTACAGAGACTAATGAAAAACTGTTTTTT

D: -
V: TRBV6-2/TRBV6-3
length: 16
size: -
J: TRBJ2-7
CDR3: CASSYSTDRGVRIQYF
DNA: TGTGCCAGCAGTTACTCGACGGACAGAGGGGTAAGAATTCAGTACTTC

D: TRBD1
V: TRBV6-2/TRBV6-3
length: 15
size: few
J: TRBJ2-7
CDR3: CASGYRDRGTYEQYF
DNA: TGTGCCAGCGGATACAGGGACAGGGGGACGTACGAGCAGTACTTC

D: -
V: TRBV14
length: 16
size: -
J: TRBJ1-4
CDR3: CASSQLTGRLDEKLFF
DNA: TGTGCCAGCAGCCAACTAACTGGGAGATTGGATGAAAAACTGTTTTTT

D: TRBD1
V: TRBV7-9
length: 16
size: once
J: TRBJ1-1
CDR3: CASSSSWDRENTEAFF
DNA: TGTGCCAGCAGCTCATCCTGGGACAGAGAGAACACTGAAGCTTTCTTT

D: -
V: TRBV12-3/TRBV12-4
length: 12
size: -
J: TRBJ2-5
CDR3: CASSLASGTQYF
DNA: TGTGCCAGCAGTTTAGCCTCCGGGACCCAGTACTTC

D: TRBD1
V: TRBV10-3
length: 15
size: -
J: TRBJ2-1
CDR3: CAISEWTGTTNEQFF
DNA: TGTGCCATCAGTGAATGGACAGGGACCACCAATGAGCAGTTCTTC

D: TRBD1
V: TRBV20-1
length: 12
size: -
J: TRBJ1-1
CDR3: CSATGQGAGAFF
DNA: TGCAGTGCTACGGGACAGGGGGCTGGGGCTTTCTTT

D: TRBD2
V: TRBV28
length: 15
size: -
J: TRBJ2-5
CDR3: CASDAGGNHQETQYF
DNA: TGTGCCTCCGACGCGGGGGGGAACCACCAAGAGACCCAGTACTTC

D: TRBD1
V: TRBV12-3/TRBV12-4
length: 13
size: few
J: TRBJ2-7
CDR3: CASSGTAAYEQYF
DNA: TGTGCCAGCAGCGGGACAGCAGCCTACGAGCAGTACTTC

D: TRBD1
V: TRBV20-1
length: 14
size: few
J: TRBJ2-1
CDR3: CSARGTGGWDEQFF
DNA: TGCAGTGCTAGAGGGACAGGGGGCTGGGATGAGCAGTTCTTC

D: -
V: TRBV2
length: 14
size: -
J: TRBJ2-7
CDR3: CASSVGRLAYEQYF
DNA: TGTGCCAGCAGCGTTGGTCGCTTGGCCTACGAGCAGTACTTC

D: -
V: TRBV29-1
length: 13
size: many
J: TRBJ2-3
CDR3: CSAGGQGGDTQYF
DNA: TGCAGCGCGGGCGGGCAGGGGGGAGATACGCAGTATTTT

D: TRBD2
V: TRBV7-8
length: 15
size: few
J: TRBJ2-3
CDR3: CASSLALAGVDTQYF
DNA: TGTGCCAGCAGTTTAGCACTAGCGGGGGTGGATACGCAGTATTTT

D: TRBD1
V: TRBV20-1
length: 14
size: -
J: TRBJ2-7
CDR3: CSARDGGQGDEQYF
DNA: TGCAGTGCTAGAGATGGGGGACAGGGTGACGAGCAGTACTTC

D: TRBD1
V: TRBV12-3/TRBV12-4
length: 15
size: -
J: TRBJ1-2
CDR3: CASSLQGAAGYGYTF
DNA: TGTGCCAGCAGTTTGCAGGGGGCGGCGGGCTATGGCTACACCTTC

D: -
V: TRBV29-1
length: 13
size: -
J: TRBJ1-1
CDR3: CSGRTGDNTEAFF
DNA: TGCAGCGGGCGGACGGGGGACAACACTGAAGCTTTCTTT

D: TRBD1
V: TRBV5-8
length: 15
size: -
J: TRBJ2-7
CDR3: CASSRRDSPTYEQYF
DNA: TGTGCCAGCAGCCGCCGGGACAGTCCTACCTACGAGCAGTACTTC

D: -
V: TRBV7-2
length: 14
size: -
J: TRBJ2-7
CDR3: CASSQTGPFYEQYF
DNA: TGTGCCAGCAGTCAGACAGGCCCCTTCTACGAGCAGTACTTC

D: -
V: TRBV7-2
length: 13
size: few
J: TRBJ1-5
CDR3: CASSLAWDQPQHF
DNA: TGTGCCAGCAGCTTAGCTTGGGATCAGCCCCAGCATTTT

D: -
V: TRBV5-1
length: 14
size: -
J: TRBJ2-7
CDR3: CASSSEDGGYEQYF
DNA: TGCGCCAGCAGCTCCGAGGACGGAGGCTACGAGCAGTACTTC

D: TRBD2
V: TRBV6-1
length: 14
size: -
J: TRBJ2-3
CDR3: CASRGGAGTDTQYF
DNA: TGTGCCAGCCGCGGGGGGGCGGGCACAGATACGCAGTATTTT

D: TRBD1
V: TRBV20-1
length: 16
size: many
J: TRBJ1-2
CDR3: CSAGLKNDRGRDGYTF
DNA: TGCAGTGCTGGCCTGAAAAACGACAGGGGGCGGGATGGCTACACCTTC

D: -
V: TRBV20-1
length: 19
size: few
J: TRBJ1-6
CDR3: CSAKGLMAGRAIDNSPLHF
DNA: TGCAGTGCTAAAGGATTAATGGCAGGGCGAGCTATTGATAATTCACCCCTCCACTTT

D: -
V: TRBV20-1
length: 14
size: -
J: TRBJ2-3
CDR3: CSAPTRKSTDTQYF
DNA: TGCAGTGCCCCGACTAGGAAAAGCACAGATACGCAGTATTTT

D: TRBD2
V: TRBV5-1
length: 14
size: few
J: TRBJ2-7
CDR3: CASSPGTSLSEQYF
DNA: TGCGCCAGCAGCCCGGGGACTAGCTTGAGCGAGCAGTACTTC

D: -
V: TRBV27
length: 14
size: -
J: TRBJ1-1
CDR3: CASSLIGEDTEAFF
DNA: TGTGCCAGCAGTTTAATCGGGGAGGACACTGAAGCTTTCTTT

D: -
V: TRBV5-1
length: 11
size: -
J: TRBJ2-7
CDR3: CASSLGFEQYF
DNA: TGCGCCAGCAGCTTGGGTTTCGAGCAGTACTTC

D: TRBD1
V: TRBV7-3
length: 14
size: few
J: TRBJ1-2
CDR3: CASSLSTGEGGYTF
DNA: TGTGCCAGCAGCCTCTCGACAGGGGAAGGCGGCTACACCTTC

D: TRBD2
V: TRBV20-1
length: 14
size: -
J: TRBJ2-1
CDR3: CSARDPSGGHEQFF
DNA: TGCAGTGCTAGAGACCCTAGCGGGGGCCATGAGCAGTTCTTC

D: TRBD1
V: TRBV12-3/TRBV12-4
length: 14
size: -
J: TRBJ1-5
CDR3: CASTPGQNNQPQHF
DNA: TGTGCCAGCACCCCGGGACAGAACAATCAGCCCCAGCATTTT